This TCR beta chain was identified in a study of blood T cell repertoires in COVID-19 (dated by TCRdb to 2020 to 2021). Regarding the complete study: Collaborator samples came from the United States, Italy and Spain and covered acute and convalescent phases of COVID-19. The prospective study material was composed of cDNA or gDNA derived from T cells, B-cell-depleted T cells, or PBMCs. Subjects who had been exposed to COVID-19, were actively infected with it, or had recovered from it provided the deeply sampled blood TCRbeta repertoires that made up the dataset. The repertoires were released in a freely available public database meant as a resource for research on the immune response to SARS-CoV-2. The samples were drawn from two sources: the first 160 participants of the ongoing ImmuneRACE study, and 1,254 subjects contributed by 6 global collaborators. Nearly every sample came with metadata listing a de-identified subject ID, COVID-19 status, age in years and sex. Where HLA class I and class II types were available, the types were taken from metadata supplied by the sample provider, not from assay-based typing.

TCRbeta CDR3 regions were amplified from genomic DNA by means of the immunoSEQ Assay, a bias-controlled multiplex PCR. On the study's bioinformatics: The number of nucleated cells in each sample was estimated by amplification of reference gene primers within the assay. Sequence reads were collapsed and filtered to measure the absolute abundance of every unique TCRbeta CDR3 rearrangement. Productive Simpson clonality was computed per sample as the square root of Simpson's diversity index over productive rearrangements. Entries here come from immuneACCESS through TCRdb and include only in-frame sequences with V and J called. Some clones fail to appear in such tables; in the studies checked, an unresolved V gene covers under half of the shortfall, and the cause of the remainder is unknown. D and trimming were read from the DNA, whereas the V and J calls and clone size are those reported in that table. For this sample the table gives about 29,000 clones, of which less than 90% were detected only once. Around 4.6% of the sample is in the top ten clones.

The CDR3 covers 16 residues, taking in both the cysteine and the phenylalanine. Only the CDR3 DNA stays, 48 bases, in frame from base 1. The germline V gene supplies CDR1 LGHNA and CDR2 YSLEER. V is cut by 0 bases and J by 3 bases, and the space between the germline ends is 14 bases. Details on this clone: Which antigen it targets is not known. Within one base of it there is no much larger clone, and no base qualities were kept.

Summary of the overall study and its limitations: The amount of clinical and demographic metadata varied by source and participant and was provided uncurated.

Each collaborating institution followed its own protocols to collect whole blood in K2EDTA tubes. Collaborator samples were shipped for TCRbeta analysis as frozen whole blood, isolated PBMCs, or DNA extracted from either sample type. This receptor was obtained from a man aged 65 to 85 with active COVID-19. The rearranged chain carries TRBV4-3 and TRBJ1-2; the D segment could be TRBD1, given 5 matching bases. Sequenced material: peripheral blood. The sequenced DNA: TGCGCCAGCAGCCAAGATTCCCGACAGTCCTACTATGGCTACACCTTC. Translated, this is CASSQDSRQSYYGYTF.